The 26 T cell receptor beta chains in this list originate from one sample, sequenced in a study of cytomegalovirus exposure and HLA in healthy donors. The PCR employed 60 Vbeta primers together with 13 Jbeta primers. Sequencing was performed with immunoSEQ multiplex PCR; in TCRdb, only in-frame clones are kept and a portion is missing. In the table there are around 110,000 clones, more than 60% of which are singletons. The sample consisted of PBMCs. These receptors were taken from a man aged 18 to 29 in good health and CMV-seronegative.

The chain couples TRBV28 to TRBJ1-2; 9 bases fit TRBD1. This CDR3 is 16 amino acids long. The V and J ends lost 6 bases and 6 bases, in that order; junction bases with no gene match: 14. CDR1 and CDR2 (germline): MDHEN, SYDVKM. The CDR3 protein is CASRGAGQGRGDGYTF. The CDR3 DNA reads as TGTGCCAGCAGAGGGGCGGGACAGGGCCGCGGGGATGGCTACACCTTC.

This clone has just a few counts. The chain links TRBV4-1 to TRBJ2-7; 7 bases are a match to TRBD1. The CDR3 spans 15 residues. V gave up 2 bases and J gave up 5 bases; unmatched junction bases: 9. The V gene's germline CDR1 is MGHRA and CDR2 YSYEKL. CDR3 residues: CASSQQDRDLDEQYF. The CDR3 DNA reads TGCGCCAGCAGCCAACAAGACAGGGACCTCGACGAGCAGTACTTC.

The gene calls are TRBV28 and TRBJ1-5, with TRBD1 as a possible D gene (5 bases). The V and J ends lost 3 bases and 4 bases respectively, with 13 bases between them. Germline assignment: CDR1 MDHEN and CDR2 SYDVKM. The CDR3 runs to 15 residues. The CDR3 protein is CASSFSDIPNQPQHF. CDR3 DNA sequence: TGTGCCAGCAGTTTCTCGGACATCCCAAATCAGCCCCAGCATTTT.

CDR3 sequence: CASSVGRTVSYEQYF. CDR3 DNA sequence: TGTGCCAGCAGCGTAGGGCGAACAGTCTCCTACGAGCAGTACTTC. The chain combines TRBV9 with TRBJ2-7; D is ambiguous. The CDR3 covers 15 residues. Deletions cut 0 bases from V and 0 bases from J, with 10 bases between. Germline V gene lookup returns CDR1 SGDLS and CDR2 YYNGEE. The full variable domain, completed using reference TRBV9 and TRBJ2-7, is DSGVTQTPKHLITATGQRVTLRCSPRSGDLSVYWYQQSLDQGLQFLIQYYNGEERAKGNILERFSAQQFPDLHSELNLSSLELGDSALYFCASSVGRTVSYEQYFGPGTRLTVT.

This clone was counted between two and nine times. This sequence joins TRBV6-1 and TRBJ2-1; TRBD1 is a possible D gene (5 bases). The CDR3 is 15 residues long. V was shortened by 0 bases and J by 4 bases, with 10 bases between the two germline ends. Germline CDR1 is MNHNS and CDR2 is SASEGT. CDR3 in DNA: TGTGCCAGCAGTGAAGCGGTGGGGCTTTACAATGAGCAGTTCTTC. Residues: CASSEAVGLYNEQFF.

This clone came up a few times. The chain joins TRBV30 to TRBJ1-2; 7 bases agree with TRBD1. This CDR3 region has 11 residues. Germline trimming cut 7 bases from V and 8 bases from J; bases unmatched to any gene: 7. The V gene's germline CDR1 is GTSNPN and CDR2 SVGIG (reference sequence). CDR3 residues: CAYLQGLGYTF. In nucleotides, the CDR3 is TGTGCCTACCTACAGGGGTTGGGCTACACCTTC. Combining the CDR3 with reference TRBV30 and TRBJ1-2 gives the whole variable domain SQTIHQWPATLVQPVGSPLSLECTVEGTSNPNLYWYRQAAGRGLQLLFYSVGIGQISSEVPQNLSASRPQDRQFILSSKKLLLSDSGFYLCAYLQGLGYTFGSGTRLTVV.

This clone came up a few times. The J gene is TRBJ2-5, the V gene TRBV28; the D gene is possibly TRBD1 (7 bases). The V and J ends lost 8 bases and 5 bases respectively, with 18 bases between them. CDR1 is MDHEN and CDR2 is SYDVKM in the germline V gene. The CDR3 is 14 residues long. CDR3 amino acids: CASENQGGLETQYF. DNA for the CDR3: TGTGCCAGCGAGAATCAGGGGGGCTTGGAGACCCAGTACTTC.

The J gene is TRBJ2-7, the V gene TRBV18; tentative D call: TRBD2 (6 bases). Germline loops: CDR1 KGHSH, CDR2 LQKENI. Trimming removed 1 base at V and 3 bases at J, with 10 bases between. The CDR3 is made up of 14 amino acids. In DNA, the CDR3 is TGTGCCAGCTCACCACGTGGCGGGGACTACGAGCAGTACTTC. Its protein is CASSPRGGDYEQYF.

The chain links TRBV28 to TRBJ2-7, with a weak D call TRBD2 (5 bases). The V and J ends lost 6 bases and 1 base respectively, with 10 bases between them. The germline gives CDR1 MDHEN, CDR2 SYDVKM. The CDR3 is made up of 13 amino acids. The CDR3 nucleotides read TGTGCCAGCAGGCCGGCGGGTTCCTACGAGCAGTACTTC. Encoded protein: CASRPAGSYEQYF.

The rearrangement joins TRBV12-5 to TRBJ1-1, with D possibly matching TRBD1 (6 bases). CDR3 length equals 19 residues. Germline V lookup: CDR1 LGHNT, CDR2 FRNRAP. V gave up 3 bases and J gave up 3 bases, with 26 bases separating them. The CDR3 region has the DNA TGTGCTAGTGGTTTAGTTCAAGGGGGGAACAGGCGGGGGGACACTGAAGCTTTCTTT. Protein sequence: CASGLVQGGNRRGDTEAFF.

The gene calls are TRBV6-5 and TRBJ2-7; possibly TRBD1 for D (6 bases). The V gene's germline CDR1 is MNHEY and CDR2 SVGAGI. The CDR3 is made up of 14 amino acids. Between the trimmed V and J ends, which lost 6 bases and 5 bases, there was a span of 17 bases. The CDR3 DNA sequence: TGTGCCAGCAGCGGAGCAGGGGAAGTCCACGAGCAGTACTTC. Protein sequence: CASSGAGEVHEQYF.

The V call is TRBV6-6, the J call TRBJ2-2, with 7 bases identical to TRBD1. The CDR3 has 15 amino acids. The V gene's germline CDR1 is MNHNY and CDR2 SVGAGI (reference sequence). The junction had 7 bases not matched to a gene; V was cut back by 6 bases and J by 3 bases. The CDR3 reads CASRPSQGDTGELFF. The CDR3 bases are TGTGCCAGCAGACCTAGTCAGGGGGACACCGGGGAGCTGTTTTTT.

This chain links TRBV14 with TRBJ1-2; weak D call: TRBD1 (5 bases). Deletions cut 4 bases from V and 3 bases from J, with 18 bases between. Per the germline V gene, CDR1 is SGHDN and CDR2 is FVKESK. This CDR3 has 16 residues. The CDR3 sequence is CASSPLVGGSDYGYTF. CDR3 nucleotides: TGTGCCAGCAGCCCCCTCGTGGGGGGATCAGACTATGGCTACACCTTC.

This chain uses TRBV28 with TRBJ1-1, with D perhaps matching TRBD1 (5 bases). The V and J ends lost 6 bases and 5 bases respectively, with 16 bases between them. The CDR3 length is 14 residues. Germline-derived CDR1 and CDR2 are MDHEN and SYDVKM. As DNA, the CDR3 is TGTGCCAGCAGCCCAGGAGCAGGGAGGACTGAAGCTTTCTTT. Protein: CASSPGAGRTEAFF.

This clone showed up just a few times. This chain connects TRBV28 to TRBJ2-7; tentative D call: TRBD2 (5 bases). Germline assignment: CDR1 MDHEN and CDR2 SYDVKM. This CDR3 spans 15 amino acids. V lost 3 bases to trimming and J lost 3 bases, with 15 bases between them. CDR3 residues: CASSFPAPGNYEQYF. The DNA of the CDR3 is TGTGCCAGCAGTTTTCCCGCCCCGGGGAACTACGAGCAGTACTTC.

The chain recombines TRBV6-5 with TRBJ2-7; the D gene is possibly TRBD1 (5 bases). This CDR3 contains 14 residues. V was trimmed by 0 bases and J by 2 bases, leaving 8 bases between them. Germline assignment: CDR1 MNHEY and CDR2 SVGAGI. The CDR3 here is CASSYSLGPYEQYF. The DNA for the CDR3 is TGTGCCAGCAGTTACTCGCTGGGGCCCTACGAGCAGTACTTC.

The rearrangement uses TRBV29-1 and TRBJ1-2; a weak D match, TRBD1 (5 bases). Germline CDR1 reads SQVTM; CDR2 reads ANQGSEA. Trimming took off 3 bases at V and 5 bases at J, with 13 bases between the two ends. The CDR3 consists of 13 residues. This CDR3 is CSVDGGGPYGYTF. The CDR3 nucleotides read TGCAGCGTTGACGGCGGGGGACCGTATGGCTACACCTTC. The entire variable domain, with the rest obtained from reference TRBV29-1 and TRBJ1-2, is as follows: SAVISQKPSRDICQRGTSLTIQCQVDSQVTMMFWYRQQPGQSLTLIATANQGSEATYESGFVIDKFPISRPNLTFSTLTVSNMSPEDSSIYLCSVDGGGPYGYTFGSGTRLTVV.

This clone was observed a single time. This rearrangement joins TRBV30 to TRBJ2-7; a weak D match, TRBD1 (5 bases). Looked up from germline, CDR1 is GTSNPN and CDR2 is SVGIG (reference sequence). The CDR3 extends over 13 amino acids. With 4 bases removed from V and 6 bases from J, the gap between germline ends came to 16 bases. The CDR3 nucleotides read TGTGCCTGGATGTCCAGGGCTCGCTGCGAGCAGTACTTC. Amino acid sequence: CAWMSRARCEQYF.

In nucleotides, the CDR3 is TGTGCCAGTAGTATTATGGGCGGGGGAGGAGTGAACACTGAAGCTTTCTTT. Protein product: CASSIMGGGGVNTEAFF. This chain joins TRBV19 and TRBJ1-1; D possibly corresponds to TRBD1 (5 bases). Germline V lookup: CDR1 LNHDA, CDR2 SQIVND (reference sequence). This CDR3 region has 17 residues. V gave up 3 bases and J gave up 0 bases, with 17 bases separating them.

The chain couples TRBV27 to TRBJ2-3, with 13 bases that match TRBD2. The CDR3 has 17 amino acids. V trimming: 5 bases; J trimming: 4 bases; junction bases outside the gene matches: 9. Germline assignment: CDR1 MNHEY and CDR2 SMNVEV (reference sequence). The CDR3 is CASSHLGLAGAADTQYF. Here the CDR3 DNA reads TGTGCCAGCAGTCACCTTGGACTAGCGGGAGCTGCAGATACGCAGTATTTT.

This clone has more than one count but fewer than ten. DNA for the CDR3: TGTGCCAGCAGCTCTGAGGGTGCAGGCTCCTACGAGCAGTACTTC. Translated: CASSSEGAGSYEQYF. This sequence joins TRBV11-2 and TRBJ2-7, with D possibly being TRBD2 (5 bases). Germline V gene lookup returns CDR1 SGHAT and CDR2 FQNNGV. There are 15 residues in the CDR3. V lost 4 bases and J lost 0, with 13 bases in between.

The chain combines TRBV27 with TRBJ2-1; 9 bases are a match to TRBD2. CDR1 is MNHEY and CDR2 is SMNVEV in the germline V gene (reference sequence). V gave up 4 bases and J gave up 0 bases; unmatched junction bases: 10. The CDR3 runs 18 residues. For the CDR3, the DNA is TGTGCCAGCAGTTCGGGACTAGCTCCTGATAGCTCCTACAATGAGCAGTTCTTC. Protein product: CASSSGLAPDSSYNEQFF.

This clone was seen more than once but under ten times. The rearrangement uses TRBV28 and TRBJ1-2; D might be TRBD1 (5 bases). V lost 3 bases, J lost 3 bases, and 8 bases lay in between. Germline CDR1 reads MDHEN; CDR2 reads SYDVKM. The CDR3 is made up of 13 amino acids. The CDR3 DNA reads TGTGCCAGCAGTTTTGCCAGGGACTATGGCTACACCTTC. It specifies CASSFARDYGYTF.

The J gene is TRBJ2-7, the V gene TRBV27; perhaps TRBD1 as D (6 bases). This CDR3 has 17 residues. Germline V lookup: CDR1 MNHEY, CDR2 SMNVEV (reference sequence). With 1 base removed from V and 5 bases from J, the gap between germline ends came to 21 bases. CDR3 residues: CASSLYPRFTGSDEQYF. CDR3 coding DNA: TGTGCCAGCAGTTTATACCCCCGGTTTACAGGGTCAGACGAGCAGTACTTC.

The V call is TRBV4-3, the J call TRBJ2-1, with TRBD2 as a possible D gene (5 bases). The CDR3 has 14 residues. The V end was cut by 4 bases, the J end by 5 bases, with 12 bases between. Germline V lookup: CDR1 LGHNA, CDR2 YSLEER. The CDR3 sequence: CASSPVSGHNEQFF. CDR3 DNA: TGCGCCAGCAGCCCTGTAAGCGGTCACAATGAGCAGTTCTTC.

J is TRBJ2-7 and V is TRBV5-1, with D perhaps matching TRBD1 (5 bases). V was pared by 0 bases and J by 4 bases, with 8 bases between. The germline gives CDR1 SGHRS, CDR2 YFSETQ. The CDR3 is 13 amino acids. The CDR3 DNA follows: TGCGCCAGCAGCTTGGAAGGGGTTTACGAGCAGTACTTC. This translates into CASSLEGVYEQYF. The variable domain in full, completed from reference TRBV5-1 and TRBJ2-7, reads KAGVTQTPRYLIKTRGQQVTLSCSPISGHRSVSWYQQTPGQGLQFLFEYFSETQRNKGNFPGRFSGRQFSNSRSEMNVSTLELGDSALYLCASSLEGVYEQYFGPGTRLTVT.